A single sample is the source of the 2 T cell receptor beta chains below, sequenced in a study of cytomegalovirus exposure and HLA in healthy donors (TCRdb year 2017). Receptor amplification or capture employed the immunoSEQ multiplex PCR assay. For the multiplex PCR, a mixture combining 60 forward primers for TCR Vbeta segments and 13 reverse primers for TCR Jbeta segments was used. Drawn from immuneACCESS, this table holds only the in-frame rearrangements with V and J called that TCRdb kept. Clones are partly lost; checked studies trace under half to an unresolved V gene and leave the rest unexplained. The sample profile shows some 180,000 clones; over 65% of them were found once. The ten biggest clones cover about 3% of the sample. Sample: PBMCs. These receptors were collected from a man in his forties in good health and CMV-seropositive.

This chain links TRBV5-1 with TRBJ2-3, with D perhaps matching TRBD2 (5 bases). The CDR3 sequence is 16 residues long. The germline V gene has CDR1 SGHRS and CDR2 YFSETQ. V lost 0 bases and J lost 6, with 17 bases in between. CDR3 in amino acids: CASSLAGIEGWDTQYF. In nucleotides, the CDR3 is TGCGCCAGCAGCTTGGCCGGGATTGAGGGATGGGATACGCAGTATTTT. The variable domain in full, completed from reference TRBV5-1 and TRBJ2-3, reads KAGVTQTPRYLIKTRGQQVTLSCSPISGHRSVSWYQQTPGQGLQFLFEYFSETQRNKGNFPGRFSGRQFSNSRSEMNVSTLELGDSALYLCASSLAGIEGWDTQYFGPGTRLTVL.

V and J are TRBV6-6 and TRBJ1-2; TRBD1 aligns across 7 bases. The trim removed 2 bases at V and 6 bases at J, leaving 6 bases unmatched. This CDR3 spans 14 amino acids. CDR1 is MNHNY and CDR2 is SVGAGI in the germline V gene (reference sequence). CDR3: CASSYPDRDHGYTF. The DNA of the CDR3 is TGTGCCAGCAGTTACCCCGACAGGGACCATGGCTACACCTTC.